These 22 T cell receptor beta chains originate from one sample sequenced in a study of T-cell memory formation after mild COVID-19. One entry per CDR3 protein results from TCRdb running MiXCR on the 5' RACE reads. The table includes 250,000 to 300,000 distinct CDR3 sequences, around 16% detected once. Sequencing was performed on PBMCs or a T cell subset sorted from them (not recorded which). These receptors were obtained from a man between 18 and 29 years old who had mild COVID-19 (a few samples of this study predate the infection). Cell type and time point are not known.

The rearrangement joins TRBV7-2 to TRBJ2-5; D not resolved. Germline-derived CDR1 and CDR2 are SGHTA and FQGNSA. The CDR3 spans 11 residues. Trimming left V 8 bases short and J 4 bases short, with 8 bases between. The CDR3 is CASRSVETQYF. The CDR3 DNA is TGTGCCAGCCGGAGCGTAGAGACCCAGTACTTC.

The DNA for the CDR3 is TGCAGTGCTCGGCGTTTTGGCCCTCCAACTCCCGCGTACTTC. Residues: CSARRFGPPTPAYF. The J gene is TRBJ2-7, the V gene TRBV20-1; no clear D gene. The CDR3 loop spans 14 amino acids. The V and J ends lost 5 bases and 12 bases respectively, with 26 bases between them. Germline-derived CDR1 and CDR2 are DFQATT and SNEGSKA (reference sequence).

The chain's CDR3 is CASTGQGASNYEQYF. The CDR3 bases are TGTGCCAGCACCGGACAGGGGGCCTCGAATTACGAGCAGTACTTC. The gene calls are TRBV12-3 or TRBV12-4 and TRBJ2-7; TRBD1 matches at 11 bases. J was trimmed by 4 bases and V by 7 bases; bases with no gene match: 9. This CDR3 is 15 amino acids long.

This chain connects TRBV15 to TRBJ2-2, with D possibly being TRBD2 (7 bases). Germline-derived CDR1 and CDR2 are LNHNV and YYDKDF (reference sequence). With 7 bases removed from V and 4 bases from J, the gap between germline ends came to 16 bases. The CDR3 contains 15 residues. CDR3 protein: CATTKGGVSTGELFF. The CDR3 DNA reads TGTGCCACCACCAAGGGGGGGGTCAGCACCGGGGAGCTGTTTTTT.

This chain connects TRBV5-5 to TRBJ1-2; D possibly corresponds to TRBD1 (5 bases). The V gene's germline CDR1 is SGHKS and CDR2 YYEKEE (reference sequence). The CDR3 length is 15 residues. The V end lost 1 base, the J end lost 4 bases, and 14 bases lay between the germline ends. The CDR3 region is CASSLSGFDLYGYTF. CDR3 bases: TGTGCCAGCAGCTTGTCAGGGTTCGACCTCTATGGCTACACCTTC. Full variable domain (outside the CDR3, taken from reference TRBV5-5 and TRBJ1-2): DAGVTQSPTHLIKTRGQQVTLRCSPISGHKSVSWYQQVLGQGPQFIFQYYEKEERGRGNFPDRFSARQFPNYSSELNVNALLLGDSALYLCASSLSGFDLYGYTFGSGTRLTVV.

This clonotype was detected only a few times. This sequence joins TRBV9 and TRBJ2-6; D gene unclear. Trimming shortened V by 4 bases and J by 0 bases, and 23 bases separated the two germline ends. Germline CDR1 reads SGDLS; CDR2 reads YYNGEE. The CDR3 covers 20 residues. Here the CDR3 DNA reads TGTGCCAGCAGCCCTAGATCAAGTCTCGGGTCCCGCTCTGGGGCCAACGTCCTGACTTTC. Protein sequence: CASSPRSSLGSRSGANVLTF.

The chain has TRBV11-2 and TRBJ2-7; D call uncertain. Germline CDR1 SGHAT, CDR2 FQNNGV. The CDR3 is made up of 15 amino acids. Trimming stripped 1 base from V and 5 bases from J, with 15 bases between. CDR3 sequence: CASSLVGARIHEQYF. CDR3 sequence (DNA): TGTGCCAGCAGCTTAGTAGGAGCCAGGATCCACGAGCAGTACTTC.

V gene TRBV12-3 or TRBV12-4 combines with J gene TRBJ1-5; TRBD1 is a possible D gene (5 bases). The length of the CDR3 is 15 residues. V lost 6 bases and J lost 5, with 17 bases in between. CDR3 in amino acids: CASSKTGGTDQPQHF. In DNA, the CDR3 is TGTGCCAGCAGCAAAACGGGGGGGACCGATCAGCCCCAGCATTTT.

Within the sample, this clonotype is medium-sized. The chain has TRBV7-2 and TRBJ2-3; 7 bases are shared with TRBD1. The germline gives CDR1 SGHTA, CDR2 FQGNSA. CDR3 size: 14 residues. V lost 5 bases and J lost 2; bases outside the gene matches: 4. For the CDR3, the DNA is TGTGCCAGCAGCCCGGACAGGAACACAGATACGCAGTATTTT. Protein sequence: CASSPDRNTDTQYF.

CDR3 in amino acids: CASSGQENNEQFF. The CDR3 DNA reads TGTGCCAGCAGCGGACAGGAAAACAATGAGCAGTTCTTC. This rearrangement joins TRBV11-3 to TRBJ2-1; 7 nucleotides line up with TRBD1. Per the germline V gene, CDR1 is SGHNT and CDR2 is YENEEA. The CDR3 has 13 residues. Trimming removed 5 bases from V and 5 bases from J; junction bases left unmatched: 3.

This clonotype has more than one count but fewer than ten. V and J are TRBV12-3 or TRBV12-4 and TRBJ1-5; a weak D match, TRBD1 (5 bases). Trimming stripped 5 bases from V and 3 bases from J, with 11 bases between. CDR3 length: 14 amino acids. CDR3 coding DNA: TGTGCCAGCAGTACCCGACAGTACAATCAGCCCCAGCATTTT. It translates to CASSTRQYNQPQHF.

The rearrangement links TRBV15 to TRBJ1-2; D gene ambiguous. V was pared by 5 bases and J by 7 bases, with 17 bases between. The CDR3 runs to 14 residues. CDR1 LNHNV and CDR2 YYDKDF come from the germline V gene (reference sequence). CDR3 sequence: CATSGQVGIGGYTF. The CDR3 DNA reads as TGTGCCACCAGCGGGCAAGTGGGGATCGGTGGCTACACCTTC.

This CDR3 reads CASSQDERGPQHF. CDR3 coding DNA: TGTGCCAGCAGTCAGGACGAACGAGGTCCCCAGCATTTT. The J gene is TRBJ1-5, the V gene TRBV12-3 or TRBV12-4; D remains unclear. The CDR3 runs 13 residues. Trimming stripped 5 bases from V and 10 bases from J, with 15 bases between.

The rearrangement links TRBV5-1 to TRBJ2-3; possible D gene TRBD1, 5 bases. The V gene's germline CDR1 is SGHRS and CDR2 YFSETQ. The CDR3 sequence is 13 residues long. V gave up 4 bases and J gave up 6 bases, with 12 bases separating them. CDR3 nucleotides: TGCGCCAGCAGCACCGGGCCAGGGGATACGCAGTATTTT. It encodes CASSTGPGDTQYF. The full variable domain, with the rest looked up from reference TRBV5-1 and TRBJ2-3, is KAGVTQTPRYLIKTRGQQVTLSCSPISGHRSVSWYQQTPGQGLQFLFEYFSETQRNKGNFPGRFSGRQFSNSRSEMNVSTLELGDSALYLCASSTGPGDTQYFGPGTRLTVL.

This chain joins TRBV6-6 and TRBJ2-1, with D possibly matching TRBD2 (6 bases). CDR3 length: 13 residues. Looked up from germline, CDR1 is MNHNY and CDR2 is SVGAGI (reference sequence). Trimming stripped 8 bases from V and 7 bases from J, with 15 bases between. In nucleotides, the CDR3 is TGTGCCAGCCCGACCCGGGGACTTAATGAGCAGTTCTTC. This sequence encodes CASPTRGLNEQFF.

In this sample, this clonotype turned up many times. The V and J genes are TRBV7-9 and TRBJ2-1; 9 positions agree with TRBD1. The V segment lost 4 bases and the J segment 15 bases; nucleotides outside the gene matches: 13. Looked up from germline, CDR1 is SEHNR and CDR2 is FQNEAQ (reference sequence). This CDR3 is 14 amino acids long. CDR3 loop: CASSSQDRGLGRFF. CDR3 bases: TGTGCCAGCAGCTCCCAAGACAGGGGGTTAGGGAGGTTCTTC. Full variable domain (remainder filled in from reference TRBV7-9 and TRBJ2-1): DTGVSQNPRHKITKRGQNVTFRCDPISEHNRLYWYRQTLGQGPEFLTYFQNEAQLEKSRLLSDRFSAERPKGSFSTLEIQRTEQGDSAMYLCASSSQDRGLGRFFGPGTRLTVL.

This clonotype was found a few times. The rearrangement joins TRBV10-3 to TRBJ2-1, with TRBD2 matching over 9 bases. There are 15 residues in the CDR3. V dropped 4 bases and J dropped 1; count of bases not matched to a gene: 2. Per the germline V gene, CDR1 is ENHRY and CDR2 is SYGVKD. CDR3 region: CAISVSGGSYNEQFF. The CDR3 nucleotides are TGTGCCATCAGTGTTAGCGGGGGATCCTACAATGAGCAGTTCTTC.

V gene TRBV3-1 combines with J gene TRBJ2-3, with TRBD2 identical over 7 bases. V was pared by 6 bases and J by 4 bases, with 7 bases of the junction left unmatched. CDR1 and CDR2 (germline): LGHDT, YNNKEL (reference sequence). The CDR3 consists of 14 residues. CDR3 nucleotide sequence: TGTGCCAGCAGAAGGGACTATTCCTCAGATACGCAGTATTTT. Protein product: CASRRDYSSDTQYF.

The gene calls are TRBV2 and TRBJ2-1; tentative D call: TRBD2 (6 bases). Germline CDR1 reads SNHLY; CDR2 reads FYNNEI. The CDR3 has 13 residues. V dropped 4 bases and J dropped 10 bases, with 14 bases sitting between them. The chain's CDR3 is CASSGGVLSEQFF. The CDR3 DNA sequence: TGTGCCAGCAGTGGGGGGGTTCTCTCGGAGCAGTTCTTC. The full variable domain, in which reference TRBV2 and TRBJ2-1 provide the parts outside the CDR3, is EPEVTQTPSHQVTQMGQEVILRCVPISNHLYFYWYRQILGQKVEFLVSFYNNEISEKSEIFDDQFSVERPDGSNFTLKIRSTKLEDSAMYFCASSGGVLSEQFFGPGTRLTVL.

This clonotype occurred a few times. The chain combines TRBV11-2 with TRBJ1-5; possibly TRBD1 for D (6 bases). The CDR3 is 16 residues long. The V end lost 3 bases, the J end lost 7 bases, and 19 bases lay between the germline ends. Germline V gives CDR1 SGHAT, CDR2 FQNNGV. DNA of the CDR3: TGTGCCAGCAGCTTCCCACCGGACAGTGACGGACAGCCCCAGCATTTT. Amino acid sequence: CASSFPPDSDGQPQHF.

This clonotype has a handful of counts. The V and J genes are TRBV2 and TRBJ1-1, with TRBD1 matching over 12 bases. Germline-derived CDR1 and CDR2 are SNHLY and FYNNEI. The CDR3 covers 15 residues. The J segment lost 5 bases and the V segment lost 8 bases, leaving 9 bases of the junction unmatched. In DNA form, the CDR3 reads TGTGCCAGCGATCCGGGACAGGGGGCCGGTACTGAAGCTTTCTTT. It yields the protein CASDPGQGAGTEAFF.

This chain connects TRBV24-1 to TRBJ2-1, with 8 nucleotides matching TRBD1. V was pared by 6 bases and J by 0 bases, with 3 bases of the junction left unmatched. This CDR3 region has 15 residues. Germline CDR1 is KGHDR and CDR2 is SFDVKD. CDR3 protein: CATSRQGHSYNEQFF. The CDR3 coding sequence is TGTGCCACCAGTAGACAGGGGCACTCCTACAATGAGCAGTTCTTC.